The 27 T cell receptor beta chains in this list originate from one sample, sequenced in a study of OX40 agonist ivuxolimab in advanced cancers. The data were produced by immunoSEQ multiplex PCR, yet TCRdb's version contains in-frame clones alone and is incomplete. The sample contains tens of thousands of clones, around 90% of which appear only once. The source material was CD4+ or CD8+ T cells sorted from blood, sampled in a trial of the OX40 agonist ivuxolimab. These receptors all come from an adult with an advanced solid tumor such as melanoma, head and neck, liver or kidney cancer.

This chain connects TRBV5-6 to TRBJ1-2; a possible D gene is TRBD1 (5 bases). Per the germline V gene, CDR1 is SGHDT and CDR2 is YYEEEE. This CDR3 has 13 residues. V was cut by 6 bases and J by 6 bases, with 15 bases left in between. CDR3 amino acids: CASTGSRVDGYTF. Here the CDR3 DNA reads TGTGCCAGCACCGGGTCCAGGGTCGATGGCTACACCTTC.

This chain connects TRBV18 to TRBJ2-4; D possibly corresponds to TRBD1 (5 bases). The V end was cut by 1 base, the J end by 0 bases, with 10 bases between. Per germline, CDR1 KGHSH and CDR2 LQKENI. This CDR3 comprises 16 residues. DNA for the CDR3: TGTGCCAGCTCACCACTTCAGGGTTTAGCCAAAAACATTCAGTACTTC. This codes for CASSPLQGLAKNIQYF.

The CDR3 bases are TGTGCCAGCAGAGGTTCAAATCTTGGGTCGATTTCACCCCTCCACTTT. This encodes CASRGSNLGSISPLHF. The chain combines TRBV5-4 with TRBJ1-6; D is uncertain. The V end was cut by 5 bases, the J end by 9 bases, with 21 bases between. The germline V gene has CDR1 SGHNT and CDR2 YYREEE (reference sequence). This CDR3 spans 16 amino acids.

Worth noting for this clone: The sample holds other DNA sequences that translate to the same CDR3. As DNA, the CDR3 is TGTGCCAGCAGTGAAAGATCTGGAAACACCATATATTTT. Translating gives CASSERSGNTIYF. This chain links TRBV6-1 with TRBJ1-3; D not certain. The length of the CDR3 is 13 residues. V was pared by 2 bases and J by 1 base, with 3 bases between. Germline CDR1 reads MNHNS; CDR2 reads SASEGT.

The V and J genes are TRBV28 and TRBJ2-1; 12 bases are shared with TRBD2. Germline lookup yields CDR1 MDHEN and CDR2 SYDVKM. Unmatched junction bases numbered 10, after V lost 9 bases and J lost 10 bases. This CDR3 comprises 14 residues. The CDR3 region has the DNA TGTGCCAGTCTAGCGGGAGGGCCGGGGGGCGAGCAGTTCTTC. This sequence encodes CASLAGGPGGEQFF.

The chain couples TRBV9 to TRBJ2-1; D may match TRBD1 or TRBD2 (11 bases each). This CDR3 has 21 amino acids. Trimming cost V 1 base and J 6 bases, with 32 bases left between them. Germline V gene data show CDR1 as SGDLS and CDR2 as YYNGEE. The DNA of the CDR3 is TGTGCCAGCAGCGTACACGCCGGGACAGGGGGTAGCGGGAGGGCCAGCAATGAGCAGTTCTTC. This encodes CASSVHAGTGGSGRASNEQFF.

V usage is TRBV28 and J usage is TRBJ2-1, with TRBD2 identical over 8 bases. J gave up 1 base and V 5 bases, and 10 bases lay outside the gene matches. The CDR3 totals 17 residues. Per germline, CDR1 MDHEN and CDR2 SYDVKM. DNA of the CDR3: TGTGCCAGCAGTCCCATTGGGTCGGGAGGGTCCTACAATGAGCAGTTCTTC. It is translated as CASSPIGSGGSYNEQFF.

As regards this clone: Other DNA sequences in the same sample also yield this CDR3. The gene calls are TRBV5-1 and TRBJ2-7; D possibly corresponds to TRBD1 (5 bases). CDR1 and CDR2 (germline): SGHRS, YFSETQ. With 0 bases removed from V and 4 bases from J, the gap between germline ends came to 14 bases. The CDR3 runs 15 residues. In DNA form, the CDR3 reads TGCGCCAGCAGCTTGGTGGCAGGGCAGGAGTACGAGCAGTACTTC. Protein product: CASSLVAGQEYEQYF.

The gene calls are TRBV5-1 and TRBJ2-5; D is perhaps TRBD2 (6 bases). V shed 0 bases and J shed 5 bases, with 17 bases lying between them. CDR3 size: 16 residues. CDR1 is SGHRS, CDR2 YFSETQ, per germline. The CDR3 nucleotides read TGCGCCAGCAGCTTGGGTCTCGGCGGGACCGGCGAGACCCAGTACTTC. It yields the protein CASSLGLGGTGETQYF.

The CDR3 DNA is TGTGCCAGCAGTTACACGGGAGGCCCCCAGTTCTTC. Translation gives CASSYTGGPQFF. This chain connects TRBV6-5 to TRBJ2-1; 7 nucleotides agree with TRBD2. The germline V gene encodes CDR1 MNHEY and CDR2 SVGAGI. Trimming took 2 bases from V and 13 from J; bases not matched to a gene: 5. This CDR3 contains 12 residues.

CDR3 sequence reads: CASSFPGARDTIYF. In DNA, the CDR3 is TGTGCCAGCAGTTTTCCGGGGGCGCGGGACACCATATATTTT. The chain carries TRBV28 and TRBJ1-3; weak D call: TRBD1 (6 bases). Germline CDR1 MDHEN, CDR2 SYDVKM. V was trimmed by 3 bases and J by 8 bases, leaving 14 bases between them. The CDR3 has 14 amino acids.

This clone came up once. This chain joins TRBV7-2 and TRBJ2-7; no firm D call. Germline loops: CDR1 SGHTA, CDR2 FQGNSA. The CDR3 has 11 amino acids. V was cut by 6 bases and J by 6 bases, with 9 bases left in between. The DNA of the CDR3 is TGTGCCAGCAGTCTCCTCCTCGAGCAGTACTTC. Residues: CASSLLLEQYF. Variable domain in full (rest from reference TRBV7-2 and TRBJ2-7): GAGVSQSPSNKVTEKGKDVELRCDPISGHTALYWYRQSLGQGLEFLIYFQGNSAPDKSGLPSDRFSAERTGGSVSTLTIQRTQQEDSAVYLCASSLLLEQYFGPGTRLTVT.

The chain recombines TRBV15 with TRBJ2-3, with D possibly being TRBD2 (5 bases). This CDR3 has 13 residues. The V gene lost 8 bases and the J gene lost 3 bases, with 12 bases spanning the gap. Germline V CDR1 and CDR2: LNHNV, YYDKDF (reference sequence). The CDR3: CATAVGVTDTQYF. CDR3 bases: TGTGCCACCGCCGTGGGAGTGACAGATACGCAGTATTTT. The full variable domain, with the rest looked up from reference TRBV15 and TRBJ2-3, is DAMVIQNPRYQVTQFGKPVTLSCSQTLNHNVMYWYQQKSSQAPKLLFHYYDKDFNNEADTPDNFQSRRPNTSFCFLDIRSPGLGDTAMYLCATAVGVTDTQYFGPGTRLTVL.

The chain links TRBV18 to TRBJ1-4; no firm D call. Trimming stripped 3 bases from V and 8 bases from J, with 13 bases between. This CDR3 spans 14 amino acids. Germline-derived CDR1 and CDR2 are KGHSH and LQKENI. CDR3 in amino acids: CASSPTDPGEKLFF. As DNA, the CDR3 is TGTGCCAGCTCACCTACGGACCCCGGGGAAAAACTGTTTTTT.

V is TRBV6-1 and J is TRBJ2-1; 7 bases align to TRBD2. Germline CDR1 MNHNS, CDR2 SASEGT. J lost 15 bases, V lost 6 bases, and 14 bases had no gene match. The CDR3 runs 13 residues. Here the CDR3 DNA reads TGTGCCAGCAGCCCAGGACGAGGGAGGGTCCCGTTCTTC. Its translation: CASSPGRGRVPFF.

V usage is TRBV7-9 and J usage is TRBJ1-5; D is possibly TRBD1 (6 bases). With 3 bases removed from V and 4 bases from J, the gap between germline ends came to 7 bases. Germline V gives CDR1 SEHNR, CDR2 FQNEAQ (reference sequence). The CDR3 loop spans 13 amino acids. The CDR3 bases are TGTGCCAGCAGCTTCCAGGGGAATCAGCCCCAGCATTTT. The encoded protein is CASSFQGNQPQHF.

The chain joins TRBV9 to TRBJ2-1; TRBD2 matches 11 bases. The J segment lost 0 bases and the V segment lost 5 bases, leaving 4 bases of the junction unmatched. CDR1 and CDR2 from the germline V gene are SGDLS and YYNGEE. The CDR3 has 16 residues. The CDR3 bases are TGTGCCAGCAGGCGGACTAGCGGGTCCTCCTACAATGAGCAGTTCTTC. Its translation: CASRRTSGSSYNEQFF.

In DNA form, the CDR3 reads TGCGCCAGCAGCCCGGGACTAGCGGGAGGGAACGGAGAGACCCAGTACTTC. As protein: CASSPGLAGGNGETQYF. V gene TRBV5-1 combines with J gene TRBJ2-5; the match to TRBD2 covers 16 bases. The V gene's germline CDR1 is SGHRS and CDR2 YFSETQ. The CDR3 extends over 17 amino acids. J was trimmed by 4 bases and V by 4 bases; bases with no gene match: 7. Full variable domain (remainder filled in from reference TRBV5-1 and TRBJ2-5): KAGVTQTPRYLIKTRGQQVTLSCSPISGHRSVSWYQQTPGQGLQFLFEYFSETQRNKGNFPGRFSGRQFSNSRSEMNVSTLELGDSALYLCASSPGLAGGNGETQYFGPGTRLLVL.

V gene TRBV19 combines with J gene TRBJ2-7; D not resolved. V lost 6 bases to trimming and J lost 2 bases, with 11 bases between them. This CDR3 is built from 13 residues. Germline-derived CDR1 and CDR2 are LNHDA and SQIVND (reference sequence). The CDR3 reads CASSPGRPYEQYF. CDR3 in DNA: TGTGCCAGTAGCCCCGGGCGGCCCTACGAGCAGTACTTC.

This clone was counted only a few times. J is TRBJ1-1 and V is TRBV28; 7 nucleotides align to TRBD1. The CDR3 contains 13 residues. With 9 bases clipped from V and 3 bases from J, the junction kept 7 bases outside the gene matches. CDR1 MDHEN and CDR2 SYDVKM come from the germline V gene. The CDR3 bases are TGTGCCAGTATCGGGACAGCGTACACTGAAGCTTTCTTT. Its translation is CASIGTAYTEAFF. The full variable domain, completed using reference TRBV28 and TRBJ1-1, is DVKVTQSSRYLVKRTGEKVFLECVQDMDHENMFWYRQDPGLGLRLIYFSYDVKMKEKGDIPEGYSVSREKKERFSLILESASTNQTSMYLCASIGTAYTEAFFGQGTRLTVV.

The chain employs TRBV6-1 and TRBJ1-5; perhaps TRBD1 as D (6 bases). Trimming removed 1 base at V and 6 bases at J, with 13 bases between. The CDR3 runs 15 residues. Germline V gene lookup returns CDR1 MNHNS and CDR2 SASEGT. CDR3 coding DNA: TGTGCCAGCAGTGAAGATGGGGGGCGTGTTCAGCCCCAGCATTTT. Translation gives CASSEDGGRVQPQHF.

The chain employs TRBV18 and TRBJ2-7; 8 bases are shared with TRBD2. Germline CDR1 is KGHSH and CDR2 is LQKENI. CDR3 size: 16 residues. Losses at the gene ends were 3 bases for V and 3 bases for J; bases not matched to a gene: 10. CDR3 region: CASSPLPLLADYEQYF. The CDR3 DNA sequence: TGTGCCAGCTCACCCCTTCCCCTACTAGCGGACTACGAGCAGTACTTC.

This chain joins TRBV23-1 and TRBJ2-7; no clear D gene. TRBV23-1 is sorted into the ORF group, with uncertain function. The CDR3 has 11 residues. The V end was cut by 3 bases, the J end by 3 bases, with 3 bases between. The CDR3: CASSHSYEQYF. As DNA, the CDR3 is TGCGCCAGCAGTCACAGCTACGAGCAGTACTTC.

In this sample, this clone turned up once. The chain combines TRBV10-3 with TRBJ2-1; a weak D match, TRBD1 (6 bases). V lost 9 bases to trimming and J lost 5 bases, with 14 bases between them. The CDR3 is 13 residues long. Germline V gives CDR1 ENHRY, CDR2 SYGVKD. This chain's CDR3 is CAIRQAGNNEQFF. The CDR3 DNA follows: TGTGCCATTCGACAGGCCGGAAACAATGAGCAGTTCTTC.

V usage is TRBV13 and J usage is TRBJ1-2, with D possibly matching TRBD1 (5 bases). V lost 1 base and J lost 8, with 8 bases in between. The CDR3 extends over 12 amino acids. Germline-derived CDR1 and CDR2 are PRHDT and FYEKMQ (reference sequence). The CDR3 DNA is TGTGCCAGCAGCTTAGTAAGGGGAGGCTACACCTTC. Its protein product is CASSLVRGGYTF.

This clone was seen only once. Its ends do not fully match the called genes, so a read error is possible. V and J are TRBV7-7 and TRBJ2-5; the match to TRBD2 covers 12 bases. The germline V gene encodes CDR1 SSHAT and CDR2 FNYEAQ (reference sequence). The CDR3 runs 15 residues. The CDR3 DNA reads as TGTGCTAGCAGCTTAGGACTAGCGGGAAAAGAGACCCAGTACTTC. Its protein is CASSLGLAGKETQYF.

The CDR3 coding sequence is TGTGCCGGAGGGCCGGGGTTAGCTAACTATGGCTACACCTTC. It is translated as CAGGPGLANYGYTF. This sequence joins TRBV11-2 and TRBJ1-2, with D unclear. The germline V gene encodes CDR1 SGHAT and CDR2 FQNNGV. V lost 11 bases and J lost 0, with 16 bases in between. CDR3 length: 14 residues.